Each of the 17 T cell receptor beta chains below was sequenced from the same sample in a study of blood T cell repertoires in COVID-19. TCRdb's copy holds only in-frame clones and misses some; the assay was immunoSEQ multiplex PCR. Among some 70,000 clones, approximately 90% were seen once, and the ten largest hold 5.5% to 8.5%. The sample was peripheral blood. Receptors originate from a woman of 80 years or more with active COVID-19.

V is TRBV7-9 and J is TRBJ2-2; D is uncertain. V was shortened by 1 base and J by 8 bases, with 8 bases between the two germline ends. There are 13 residues in the CDR3. Per germline, CDR1 SEHNR and CDR2 FQNEAQ (reference sequence). The CDR3 is CASSLEVRGELFF. The DNA for the CDR3 is TGTGCCAGCAGCTTAGAAGTTAGAGGGGAGCTGTTTTTT. Full variable domain (remainder filled in from reference TRBV7-9 and TRBJ2-2): DTGVSQNPRHKITKRGQNVTFRCDPISEHNRLYWYRQTLGQGPEFLTYFQNEAQLEKSRLLSDRFSAERPKGSFSTLEIQRTEQGDSAMYLCASSLEVRGELFFGEGSRLTVL.

The genes are TRBV6-5 and TRBJ2-7; TRBD2 matches 10 bases. Germline-derived CDR1 and CDR2 are MNHEY and SVGAGI. The V and J ends lost 8 bases and 4 bases, in that order; junction bases with no gene match: 8. This CDR3 contains 14 residues. The CDR3 DNA reads as TGTGCCAGCTCGGGACTAGCGCAGGGATACGAGCAGTACTTC. This translates into CASSGLAQGYEQYF.

J is TRBJ2-1 and V is TRBV4-2; TRBD2 aligns across 8 bases. The CDR3 runs 16 residues. The ends lost 3 bases at V and 1 base at J; junction bases unmatched: 5. The germline CDR1 and CDR2 sequences are LGHNA and YNFKEQ. The CDR3, as DNA: TGTGCCAGCAGCCACCGTAGCGGGAAGTCCTACAATGAGCAGTTCTTC. This sequence encodes CASSHRSGKSYNEQFF.

The chain is built from TRBV11-2 and TRBJ1-6; D perhaps matches TRBD1 (5 bases). The germline V gene encodes CDR1 SGHAT and CDR2 FQNNGV. The CDR3 is 14 amino acids. The V end lost 0 bases, the J end lost 10 bases, and 10 bases lay between the germline ends. The CDR3 bases are TGTGCCAGCAGCTTAGATCAGGGATACTCACCCCTCCACTTT. It translates to CASSLDQGYSPLHF.

This sequence joins TRBV29-1 and TRBJ1-6; D is possibly TRBD1 (6 bases). This CDR3 is 13 amino acids long. CDR1 and CDR2 (germline): SQVTM, ANQGSEA. Trimming removed 4 bases at V and 7 bases at J, with 11 bases between. CDR3 DNA sequence: TGCAGCGTTGGGGACAAAGAAAATTCACCCCTCCACTTT. Amino acids: CSVGDKENSPLHF.

The chain combines TRBV28 with TRBJ1-5, with D uncertain. The CDR3 is 15 amino acids. The V gene lost 5 bases and the J gene lost 0 bases, with 11 bases spanning the gap. Germline loops: CDR1 MDHEN, CDR2 SYDVKM. CDR3 sequence reads: CASSPQAYSNQPQHF. In DNA, the CDR3 is TGTGCCAGCAGTCCGCAGGCATATAGCAATCAGCCCCAGCATTTT.

The chain uses TRBV11-1 and TRBJ2-3; TRBD2 matches at 8 bases. V shed 5 bases and J 0 bases; nucleotides not matched to a gene: 7. CDR1 is SGHAT, CDR2 FQDESV, per germline (reference sequence). CDR3 length equals 16 residues. CDR3 sequence: CASSPRGGGSTDTQYF. CDR3 nucleotides: TGTGCCAGCAGCCCACGGGGGGGCGGGAGCACAGATACGCAGTATTTT. The full variable domain, rest sourced from reference TRBV11-1 and TRBJ2-3, is EAEVAQSPRYKITEKSQAVAFWCDPISGHATLYWYRQILGQGPELLVQFQDESVVDDSQLPKDRFSAERLKGVDSTLKIQPAELGDSAMYLCASSPRGGGSTDTQYFGPGTRLTVL.

V gene TRBV2 combines with J gene TRBJ2-3; TRBD1 agrees at 8 bases. This CDR3 has 13 amino acids. The germline V gene has CDR1 SNHLY and CDR2 FYNNEI. The V gene end was trimmed by 7 bases and the J gene end by 8 bases; junction bases not matched to a gene: 8. CDR3 residues: CASNGQGRSTQYF. In nucleotides, the CDR3 is TGTGCCAGCAATGGACAGGGAAGGAGTACGCAGTATTTT.

This clone was observed a single time. The CDR3 nucleotides are TGTGCCAGCAGTTTATCTCACCCAGGAGGGTCCTACGAGCAGTACTTC. Residues: CASSLSHPGGSYEQYF. The chain uses TRBV27 and TRBJ2-7; D possibly corresponds to TRBD2 (6 bases). The CDR3 is 16 amino acids. Germline V CDR1 and CDR2: MNHEY, SMNVEV (reference sequence). Trimming cost V 0 bases and J 1 base, with 13 bases left between them.

This chain links TRBV28 with TRBJ2-7, with 7 bases identical to TRBD1. The J segment lost 1 base and the V segment lost 8 bases, leaving 8 bases of the junction unmatched. CDR3 length: 14 amino acids. Per the germline V gene, CDR1 is MDHEN and CDR2 is SYDVKM. The CDR3 protein is CASHRQGPSYEQYF. The CDR3 DNA reads as TGTGCCAGCCACCGACAGGGACCGTCCTACGAGCAGTACTTC.

V usage is TRBV18 and J usage is TRBJ1-1; TRBD1 matches at 7 bases. Germline CDR1 reads KGHSH; CDR2 reads LQKENI. Losses at the gene ends were 6 bases for V and 1 base for J; bases not matched to a gene: 14. The CDR3 loop spans 17 amino acids. In DNA form, the CDR3 reads TGTGCCAGCTCTGGGGCGTCCCGGGACAGAGGGAACACTGAAGCTTTCTTT. It translates to CASSGASRDRGNTEAFF.

This clone was counted once. The J gene is TRBJ2-7, the V gene TRBV7-2; D is uncertain. V was clipped by 4 bases and J by 3 bases, with 13 bases between them. The CDR3 has 14 residues. The germline gives CDR1 SGHTA, CDR2 FQGNSA. CDR3 nucleotide sequence: TGTGCCAGCAGCTCAAGGTACAGTAACTACGAGCAGTACTTC. It translates to CASSSRYSNYEQYF. The complete variable domain, with remaining parts taken from reference TRBV7-2 and TRBJ2-7, reads GAGVSQSPSNKVTEKGKDVELRCDPISGHTALYWYRQSLGQGLEFLIYFQGNSAPDKSGLPSDRFSAERTGGSVSTLTIQRTQQEDSAVYLCASSSRYSNYEQYFGPGTRLTVT.

This clone has more than one count but fewer than ten. The gene calls are TRBV13 and TRBJ2-3; 9 bases fit TRBD2. The length of the CDR3 is 15 residues. The V gene's germline CDR1 is PRHDT and CDR2 FYEKMQ (reference sequence). The J segment lost 7 bases and the V segment lost 2 bases, leaving 7 bases of the junction unmatched. This CDR3 is CASSLTLAGTNTQYF. The CDR3 DNA reads TGTGCCAGCAGCTTAACACTAGCGGGTACAAATACGCAGTATTTT.

The chain has TRBV24-1 and TRBJ1-4, with 8 bases that match TRBD1. The V gene's germline CDR1 is KGHDR and CDR2 SFDVKD. The junction had 4 bases not matched to a gene; V was cut back by 5 bases and J by 3 bases. This CDR3 is 15 amino acids long. The CDR3 here is CATSATTGANEKLFF. DNA for the CDR3: TGTGCCACCAGTGCCACGACAGGGGCTAATGAAAAACTGTTTTTT.

V and J are TRBV5-1 and TRBJ2-7; 9 bases line up with TRBD2. The CDR3 extends over 15 amino acids. Trimming took 2 bases from V and 4 from J; bases not matched to a gene: 7. Germline CDR1 and CDR2: SGHRS and YFSETQ. The CDR3 nucleotides read TGCGCCAGCAGCTTTCTTAGCGGGAGTTGGTACGAGCAGTACTTC. Encoded protein: CASSFLSGSWYEQYF.

The gene calls are TRBV28 and TRBJ1-4, with TRBD1 matching 9 bases. V lost 7 bases, J lost 10 bases, and 7 bases stayed unmatched. The CDR3 runs to 13 residues. CDR1 and CDR2 (germline): MDHEN, SYDVKM. The CDR3 loop is CASNRDRVGKLFF. For the CDR3, the DNA is TGTGCCAGCAACAGGGACAGGGTCGGAAAACTGTTTTTT.

This sequence joins TRBV5-1 and TRBJ1-5, with 10 nucleotides matching TRBD1. The J segment lost 8 bases and the V segment lost 0 bases, leaving 14 bases of the junction unmatched. Germline CDR1 reads SGHRS; CDR2 reads YFSETQ. The CDR3 extends over 18 amino acids. In nucleotides, the CDR3 is TGCGCCAGCAGCTTGGGTCCCTCTCGACAGGGGGCGTGGGAGCCCCAGCATTTT. Translating it yields CASSLGPSRQGAWEPQHF.